Following are 16 T cell receptor beta chains from one sample sequenced in a study of CD8+CD57+ T cells in acquired aplastic anemia. TCR beta VDJ combinations and CDR3 sequences were profiled from genomic DNA. TCRdb analysed the reads with MiXCR anew, one entry per CDR3 protein. The sample consists of 150,000 to 200,000 distinct CDR3 sequences, around half of them appearing once. Patients who underwent sequencing had shown CD8+CD57+ cell expansion by flow cytometry. Sequencing input: sorted CD4+, CD8+, or CD8+CD57+ T cells (not recorded which) from PBMCs. The receptor source for this set is a human donor with aplastic anemia.

The chain is built from TRBV10-3 and TRBJ2-7, with 8 bases that match TRBD1. V was pared by 10 bases and J by 4 bases, with 6 bases of the junction left unmatched. The V gene's germline CDR1 is ENHRY and CDR2 SYGVKD. The CDR3 has 12 residues. The CDR3 region is CATGTGRYEQYF. As DNA, the CDR3 is TGTGCCACCGGGACAGGTCGTTACGAGCAGTACTTC.

This clonotype has more than one count but fewer than ten. The chain combines TRBV18 with TRBJ2-5; unclear D gene. CDR3 length: 14 amino acids. Deletions cut 0 bases from V and 5 bases from J, with 10 bases between. Germline loops: CDR1 KGHSH, CDR2 LQKENI. CDR3 in amino acids: CASSPPMSQETQYF. CDR3 in DNA: TGTGCCAGCTCACCACCAATGTCCCAGGAGACCCAGTACTTC.

This chain uses TRBV7-8 with TRBJ2-1; the D is unclear. The CDR3 loop spans 12 amino acids. The germline V and J ends were trimmed by 5 bases and 5 bases, with 7 bases remaining between them. Germline V gene sequence: CDR1 SGHVS, CDR2 FQNEAQ. DNA for the CDR3: TGTGCCAGCAGCCCAGGACACAATGAGCAGTTCTTC. Protein sequence: CASSPGHNEQFF.

Comments on this clonotype: A much larger clone lies a single base off, so this may be a read error. The chain recombines TRBV12-3 or TRBV12-4 with TRBJ1-3, with unresolved D. V shed 1 base and J shed 9 bases, with 7 bases lying between them. CDR3 length equals 12 residues. Here the CDR3 reads CASSLERSTIYF. CDR3 in DNA: TGTGCCAGCAGTTTAGAGCGGAGCACCATATATTTT.

The V and J genes are TRBV25-1 and TRBJ2-5; D call uncertain. Between the trimmed V and J ends, which lost 1 base and 9 bases, there was a span of 6 bases. Germline CDR1 reads MGHDK; CDR2 reads SYGVNS. This CDR3 region has 11 residues. CDR3 amino acids: CASSESGPQYF. The CDR3 region has the DNA TGTGCCAGCAGTGAATCGGGTCCCCAGTACTTC.

CDR3 sequence reads: CSVELAGGLKGTQYF. The DNA of the CDR3 is TGCAGCGTTGAACTAGCGGGGGGCCTTAAGGGTACGCAGTATTTT. V and J are TRBV29-1 and TRBJ2-3, with 11 bases fitting TRBD2. The CDR3 length is 15 residues. The J segment lost 8 bases and the V segment lost 2 bases, leaving 9 bases of the junction unmatched. CDR1 is SQVTM and CDR2 is ANQGSEA in the germline V gene.

CDR3 nucleotides: TGTGCTAGAGTAGTAGCGGGGCCTAACTATGGCTACACCTTC. Translating it yields CARVVAGPNYGYTF. The V and J genes are TRBV2 and TRBJ1-2, with D possibly being TRBD1 (5 bases). Germline V gene lookup returns CDR1 SNHLY and CDR2 FYNNEI. This CDR3 is 14 amino acids long.

This clonotype came up many times. The chain carries TRBV7-8 and TRBJ2-5, with D unresolved. Trimming took 5 bases from V and 1 from J, leaving 11 bases between them. Per germline, CDR1 SGHVS and CDR2 FQNEAQ. The CDR3 covers 14 residues. The CDR3 reads CASSPRRSQETQYF. Written as DNA, the CDR3 is TGTGCCAGCAGCCCCCGTCGCAGCCAAGAGACCCAGTACTTC.

The V and J genes are TRBV19 and TRBJ2-3, with D perhaps TRBD2 (7 bases). Between the trimmed V and J ends, which lost 3 bases and 4 bases, there was a span of 14 bases. The length of the CDR3 is 15 residues. Germline V gives CDR1 LNHDA, CDR2 SQIVND (reference sequence). Here the CDR3 reads CASSIAGAQADTQYF. For the CDR3, the DNA is TGTGCCAGTAGTATTGCGGGGGCTCAGGCAGATACGCAGTATTTT.

This clonotype was observed a single time. The chain carries TRBV7-9 and TRBJ1-1; tentative D call: TRBD1 (5 bases). Trimming removed 5 bases at V and 11 bases at J, with 15 bases between. This CDR3 is built from 12 residues. Looked up from germline, CDR1 is SEHNR and CDR2 is FQNEAQ (reference sequence). The DNA of the CDR3 is TGTGCCAGCAGCCTCGGGGGTGTTATGGCTTTCTTT. Translating it yields CASSLGGVMAFF.

The chain is built from TRBV14 and TRBJ2-3; D ambiguous. The V gene's germline CDR1 is SGHDN and CDR2 FVKESK. V was cut by 0 bases and J by 6 bases, with 13 bases left in between. The CDR3 covers 15 residues. CDR3 in DNA: TGTGCCAGCAGCCAAGATGCGAGGCGTATGGATACGCAGTATTTT. Translating it yields CASSQDARRMDTQYF.

The table lists this clonotype with many counts. The CDR3 protein is CASSFSSGAKNIQYF. The CDR3 nucleotides are TGTGCCAGCAGCTTCTCTAGCGGGGCCAAAAACATTCAGTACTTC. This chain uses TRBV11-2 with TRBJ2-4; TRBD2 aligns across 8 bases. CDR3 size: 15 residues. Trimming took 3 bases from V and 1 from J; bases not matched to a gene: 2. Germline V gene lookup returns CDR1 SGHAT and CDR2 FQNNGV.

Remarks on this clonotype: One junction end does not reproduce the germline sequence, and a read error may be involved. The V gene is TRBV2, the J gene TRBJ2-7, with D unresolved. Per germline, CDR1 SNHLY and CDR2 FYNNEI. The CDR3 length is 14 residues. CDR3 sequence (DNA): TGTGCCAGCAGTGAAGATCCTCAGGCCTACGGGCAGTACTTC. Amino acid sequence: CASSEDPQAYGQYF. Based on the CDR3 plus reference TRBV2 and TRBJ2-7, the full variable domain is EPEVTQTPSHQVTQMGQEVILRCVPISNHLYFYWYRQILGQKVEFLVSFYNNEISEKSEIFDDQFSVERPDGSNFTLKIRSTKLEDSAMYFCASSEDPQAYGQYFGPGTRLTVT.

This clonotype is a singleton in its sample. The junction and the germline gene differ at one end; a read error may be behind it. This chain uses TRBV5-1 with TRBJ2-7; TRBD2 agrees at 9 bases. Germline CDR1 is SGHRS and CDR2 is YFSETQ. CDR3 length: 14 residues. This chain's CDR3 is CASSLTSGYYEQHF. The CDR3 coding sequence is TGCGCCAGCAGCTTGACTAGCGGGTACTACGAGCAGCACTTC.

About this clonotype itself: A much larger clone lies a single base off, so this may be a read error. The V call is TRBV11-1, the J call TRBJ1-4, with a possible D match to TRBD1 (6 bases). The CDR3 has 18 amino acids. Germline CDR1 reads SGHAT; CDR2 reads FQDESV (reference sequence). V was cut by 6 bases and J by 7 bases, with 27 bases left in between. Written as DNA, the CDR3 is TGTGCCAGCAGACCCAGCTTTAACACAGGGAGCGCGAGTGAAAAACTGTTTTTT. Translated, it gives CASRPSFNTGSASEKLFF.

This clonotype was seen once. V and J are TRBV20-1 and TRBJ2-7, with TRBD2 as a possible D gene (6 bases). The germline CDR1 and CDR2 sequences are DFQATT and SNEGSKA (reference sequence). V was clipped by 1 base and J by 4 bases, with 20 bases between them. The CDR3 has 16 residues. CDR3 in amino acids: CSARGPGFRAGYEQYF. The CDR3 nucleotides are TGCAGTGCTAGAGGACCAGGGTTCAGAGCGGGTTACGAGCAGTACTTC.